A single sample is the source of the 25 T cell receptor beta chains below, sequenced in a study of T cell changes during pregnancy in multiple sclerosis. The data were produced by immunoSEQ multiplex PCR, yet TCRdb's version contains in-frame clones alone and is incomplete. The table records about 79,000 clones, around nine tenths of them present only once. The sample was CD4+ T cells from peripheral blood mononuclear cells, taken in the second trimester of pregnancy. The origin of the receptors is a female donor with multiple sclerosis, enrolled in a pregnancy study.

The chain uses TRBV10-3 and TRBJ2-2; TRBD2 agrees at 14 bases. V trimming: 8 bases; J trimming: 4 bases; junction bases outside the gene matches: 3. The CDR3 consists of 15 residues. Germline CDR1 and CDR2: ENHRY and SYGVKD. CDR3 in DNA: TGTGCCATCGGGACTAGCGGGAGAGGCACCGGGGAGCTGTTTTTT. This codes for CAIGTSGRGTGELFF.

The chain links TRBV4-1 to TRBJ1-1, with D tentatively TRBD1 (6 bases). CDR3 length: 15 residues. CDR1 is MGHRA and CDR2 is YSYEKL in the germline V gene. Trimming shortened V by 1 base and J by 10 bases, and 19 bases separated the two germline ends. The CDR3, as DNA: TGCGCCAGCAGCCAAGTGAAGGGGGGGAAGCGGGGAGCTTTCTTT. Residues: CASSQVKGGKRGAFF.

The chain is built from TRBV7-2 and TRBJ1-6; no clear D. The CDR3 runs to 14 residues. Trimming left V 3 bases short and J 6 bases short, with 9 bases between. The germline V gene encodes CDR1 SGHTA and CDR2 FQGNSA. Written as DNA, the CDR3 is TGTGCCAGCAGCTTCGACTCCATTAATTCACCCCTCCACTTT. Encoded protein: CASSFDSINSPLHF.

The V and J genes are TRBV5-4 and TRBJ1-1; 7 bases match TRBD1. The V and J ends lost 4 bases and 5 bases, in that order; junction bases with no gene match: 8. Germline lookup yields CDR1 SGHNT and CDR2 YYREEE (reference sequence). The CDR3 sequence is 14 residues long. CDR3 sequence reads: CASSTTGPKTEAFF. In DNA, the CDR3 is TGTGCCAGCAGCACGACAGGGCCCAAAACTGAAGCTTTCTTT.

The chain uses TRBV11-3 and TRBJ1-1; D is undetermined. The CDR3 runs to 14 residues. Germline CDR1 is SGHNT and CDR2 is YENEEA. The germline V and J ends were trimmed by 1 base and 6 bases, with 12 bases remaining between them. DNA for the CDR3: TGTGCCAGCAGCTTAGGAGGGCTTGGCGCTGAAGCTTTCTTT. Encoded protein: CASSLGGLGAEAFF.

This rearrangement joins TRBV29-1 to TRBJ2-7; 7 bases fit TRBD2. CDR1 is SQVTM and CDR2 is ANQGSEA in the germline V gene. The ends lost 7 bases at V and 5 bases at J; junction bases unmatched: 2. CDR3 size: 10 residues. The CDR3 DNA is TGCAGCGCTGGGACTAACGAGCAGTACTTC. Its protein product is CSAGTNEQYF.

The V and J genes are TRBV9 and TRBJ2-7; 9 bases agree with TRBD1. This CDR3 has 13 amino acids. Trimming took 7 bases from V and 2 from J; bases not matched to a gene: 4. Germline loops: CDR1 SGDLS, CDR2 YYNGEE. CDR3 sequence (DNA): TGTGCCAGCGGGACAGGGTCCACCTACGAGCAGTACTTC. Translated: CASGTGSTYEQYF.

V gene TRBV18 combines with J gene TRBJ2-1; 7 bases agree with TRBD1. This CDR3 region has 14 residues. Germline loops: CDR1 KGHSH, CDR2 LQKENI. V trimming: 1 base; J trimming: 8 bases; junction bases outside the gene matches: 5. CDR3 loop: CASSPQGAVYEQFF. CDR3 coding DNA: TGTGCCAGCTCACCACAGGGGGCGGTTTATGAGCAGTTCTTC.

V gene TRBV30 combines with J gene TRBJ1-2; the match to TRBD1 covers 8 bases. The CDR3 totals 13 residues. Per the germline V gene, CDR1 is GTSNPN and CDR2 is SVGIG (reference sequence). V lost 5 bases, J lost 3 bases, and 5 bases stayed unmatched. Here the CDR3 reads CAWGAGGYYGYTF. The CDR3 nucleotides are TGTGCCTGGGGGGCAGGGGGCTACTATGGCTACACCTTC.

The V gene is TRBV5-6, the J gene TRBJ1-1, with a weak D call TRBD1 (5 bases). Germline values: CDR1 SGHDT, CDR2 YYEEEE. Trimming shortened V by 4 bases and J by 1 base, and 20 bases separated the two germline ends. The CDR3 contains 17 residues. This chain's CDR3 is CASSPGLAGWGNTEAFF. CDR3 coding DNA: TGTGCCAGCAGCCCGGGTCTGGCAGGGTGGGGGAACACTGAAGCTTTCTTT.

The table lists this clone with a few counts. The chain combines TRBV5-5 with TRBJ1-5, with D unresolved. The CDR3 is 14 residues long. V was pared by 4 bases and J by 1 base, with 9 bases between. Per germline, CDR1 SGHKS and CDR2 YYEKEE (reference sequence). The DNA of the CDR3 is TGTGCCAGCAGCCCACTAGGGAGCAATCAGCCCCAGCATTTT. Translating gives CASSPLGSNQPQHF. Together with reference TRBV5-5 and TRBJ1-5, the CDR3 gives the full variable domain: DAGVTQSPTHLIKTRGQQVTLRCSPISGHKSVSWYQQVLGQGPQFIFQYYEKEERGRGNFPDRFSARQFPNYSSELNVNALLLGDSALYLCASSPLGSNQPQHFGDGTRLSIL.

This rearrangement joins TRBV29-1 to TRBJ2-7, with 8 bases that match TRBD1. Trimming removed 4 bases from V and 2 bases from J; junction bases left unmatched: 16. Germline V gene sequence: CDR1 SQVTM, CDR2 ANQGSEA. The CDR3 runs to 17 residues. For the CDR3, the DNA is TGCAGCGTTGTTTTCAGACCAACGGGACAGGCCGCCTACGAGCAGTACTTC. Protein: CSVVFRPTGQAAYEQYF.

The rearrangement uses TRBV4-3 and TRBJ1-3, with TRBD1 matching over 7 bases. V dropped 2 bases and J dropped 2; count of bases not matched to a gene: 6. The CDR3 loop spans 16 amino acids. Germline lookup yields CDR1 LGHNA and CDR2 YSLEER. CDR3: CASSQNRGTPGNTIYF. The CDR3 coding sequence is TGCGCCAGCAGCCAAAACAGGGGTACTCCTGGAAACACCATATATTTT.

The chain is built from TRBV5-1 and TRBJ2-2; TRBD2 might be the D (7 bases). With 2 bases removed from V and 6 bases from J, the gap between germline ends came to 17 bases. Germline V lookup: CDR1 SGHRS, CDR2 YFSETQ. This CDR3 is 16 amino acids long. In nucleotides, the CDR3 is TGCGCCAGCAGCTTAGAGGCGGGGGCGGCCCCCGGGGAGCTGTTTTTT. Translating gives CASSLEAGAAPGELFF.

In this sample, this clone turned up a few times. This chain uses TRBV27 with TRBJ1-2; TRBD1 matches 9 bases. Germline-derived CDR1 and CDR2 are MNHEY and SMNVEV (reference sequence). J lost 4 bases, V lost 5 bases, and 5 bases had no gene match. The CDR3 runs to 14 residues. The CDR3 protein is CASSVDRGGYGYTF. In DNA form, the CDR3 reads TGTGCCAGCAGTGTGGACAGGGGAGGCTATGGCTACACCTTC.

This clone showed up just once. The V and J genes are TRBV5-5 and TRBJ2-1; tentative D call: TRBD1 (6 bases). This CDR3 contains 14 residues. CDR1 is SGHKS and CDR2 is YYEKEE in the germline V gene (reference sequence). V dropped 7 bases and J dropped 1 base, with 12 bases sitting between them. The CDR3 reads CASGPGVSYNEQFF. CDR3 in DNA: TGTGCCAGCGGGCCAGGGGTTTCCTACAATGAGCAGTTCTTC.

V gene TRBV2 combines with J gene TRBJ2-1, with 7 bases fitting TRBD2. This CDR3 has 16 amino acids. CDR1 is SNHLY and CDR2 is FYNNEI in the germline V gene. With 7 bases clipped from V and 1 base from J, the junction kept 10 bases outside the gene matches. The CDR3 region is CASILSSGPSYNEQFF. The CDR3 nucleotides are TGTGCCAGCATCTTGTCTAGCGGCCCATCCTACAATGAGCAGTTCTTC. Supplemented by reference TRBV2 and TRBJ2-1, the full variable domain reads EPEVTQTPSHQVTQMGQEVILRCVPISNHLYFYWYRQILGQKVEFLVSFYNNEISEKSEIFDDQFSVERPDGSNFTLKIRSTKLEDSAMYFCASILSSGPSYNEQFFGPGTRLTVL.

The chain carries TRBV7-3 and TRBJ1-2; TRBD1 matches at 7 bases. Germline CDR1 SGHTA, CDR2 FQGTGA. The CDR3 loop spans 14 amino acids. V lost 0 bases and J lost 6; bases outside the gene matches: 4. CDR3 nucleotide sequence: TGTGCCAGCAGCTTAACGGCAGGGGGTAATGGCTACACCTTC. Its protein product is CASSLTAGGNGYTF.

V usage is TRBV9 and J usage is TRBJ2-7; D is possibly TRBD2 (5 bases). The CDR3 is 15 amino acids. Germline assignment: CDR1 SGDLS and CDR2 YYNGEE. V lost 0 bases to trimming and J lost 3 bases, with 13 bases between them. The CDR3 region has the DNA TGTGCCAGCAGCGTAGCGGGAACAGCGGACTACGAGCAGTACTTC. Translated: CASSVAGTADYEQYF.

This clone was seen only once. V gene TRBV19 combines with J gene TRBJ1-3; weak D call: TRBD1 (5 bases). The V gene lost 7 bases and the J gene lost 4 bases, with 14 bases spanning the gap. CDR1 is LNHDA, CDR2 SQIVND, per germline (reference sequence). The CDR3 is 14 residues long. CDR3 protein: CASTLDILGNTIYF. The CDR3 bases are TGTGCCAGTACCTTGGACATCTTAGGAAACACCATATATTTT.

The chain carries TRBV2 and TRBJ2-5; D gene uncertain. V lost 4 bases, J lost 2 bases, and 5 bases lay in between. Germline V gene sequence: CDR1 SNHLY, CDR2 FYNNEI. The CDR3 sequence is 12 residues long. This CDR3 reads CASSVRQETQYF. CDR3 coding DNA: TGTGCCAGCAGTGTCAGACAAGAGACCCAGTACTTC. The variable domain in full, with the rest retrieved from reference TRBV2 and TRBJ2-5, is EPEVTQTPSHQVTQMGQEVILRCVPISNHLYFYWYRQILGQKVEFLVSFYNNEISEKSEIFDDQFSVERPDGSNFTLKIRSTKLEDSAMYFCASSVRQETQYFGPGTRLLVL.

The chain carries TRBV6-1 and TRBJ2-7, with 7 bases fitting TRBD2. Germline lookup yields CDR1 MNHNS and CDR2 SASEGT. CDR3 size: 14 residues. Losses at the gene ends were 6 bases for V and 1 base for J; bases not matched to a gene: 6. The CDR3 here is CASRVGGVSYEQYF. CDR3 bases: TGTGCCAGCAGAGTTGGGGGGGTATCCTACGAGCAGTACTTC.

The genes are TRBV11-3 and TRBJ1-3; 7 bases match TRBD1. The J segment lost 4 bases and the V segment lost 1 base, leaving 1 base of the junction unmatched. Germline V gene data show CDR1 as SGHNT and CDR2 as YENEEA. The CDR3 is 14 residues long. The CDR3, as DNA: TGTGCCAGCAGCTTAGGGGACAGAGGAAACACCATATATTTT. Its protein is CASSLGDRGNTIYF.

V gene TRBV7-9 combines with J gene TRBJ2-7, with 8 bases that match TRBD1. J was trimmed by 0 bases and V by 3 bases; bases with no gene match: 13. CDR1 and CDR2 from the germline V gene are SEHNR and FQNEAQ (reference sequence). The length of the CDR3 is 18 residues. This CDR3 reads CASSFRTGRSSTSYEQYF. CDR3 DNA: TGTGCCAGCAGCTTTCGGACAGGGCGCTCCTCAACCTCCTACGAGCAGTACTTC.

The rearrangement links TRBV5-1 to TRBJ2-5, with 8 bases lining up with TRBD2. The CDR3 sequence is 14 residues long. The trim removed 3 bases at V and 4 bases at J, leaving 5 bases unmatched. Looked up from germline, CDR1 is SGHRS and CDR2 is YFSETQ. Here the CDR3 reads CASSSHSGIETQYF. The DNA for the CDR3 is TGCGCCAGCAGCTCGCATAGCGGGATAGAGACCCAGTACTTC. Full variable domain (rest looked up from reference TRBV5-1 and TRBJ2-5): KAGVTQTPRYLIKTRGQQVTLSCSPISGHRSVSWYQQTPGQGLQFLFEYFSETQRNKGNFPGRFSGRQFSNSRSEMNVSTLELGDSALYLCASSSHSGIETQYFGPGTRLLVL.